This is a list of T cell receptor beta chains from one sample in a study of blood T cell repertoires in COVID-19. Libraries were prepared by immunoSEQ multiplex PCR; TCRdb keeps only in-frame clonotypes and omits some of them. The repertoire consists of around 290,000 clones, with around 87% occurring once and the leading ten covering approximately 8%. Sequenced sample: peripheral blood. The receptors originated from a woman aged 45-65 years who had recovered from COVID-19. Both conserved end residues are part of each CDR3.

>TRBV7-9|15|TRBJ1-1
CASSRFGGGEFEAFF
>TRBV7-2|15|TRBJ1-3
CASSLDSLVGNTIYF
>TRBV11-3|15|TRBJ2-1
CASSLEAAGEREQFF
>TRBV12-3/TRBV12-4|13|TRBJ1-1
CASSLAANTEAFF
>TRBV7-9|15|TRBJ2-1
CASSLAQGSYNEQFF
>TRBV18|15|TRBJ2-7
CASSPNLDRFNEQYF
>TRBV9|11|TRBJ2-3
CASSVSGTQYF
>TRBV5-6|16|TRBJ2-1
CASSLRVASAYNEQFF
>TRBV25-1|13|TRBJ2-7
CASNPAGGYEQYF
>TRBV5-1|15|TRBJ2-5
CASTGLAGGQETQYF